A single sample gave rise to the 10 T cell receptor beta chains below, sequenced in a study of glioma-infiltrating T cells. Using RNA template, CDR3s of TCR alpha and beta were amplified with iRepertoire arm-PCR. TCRdb re-analysed the multiplex PCR reads in MiXCR, keeping a single row per CDR3 protein. The repertoire holds about 130,000 distinct CDR3 sequences, with roughly 24% as singletons. Material for sequencing was glioma tissue, nonneoplastic brain tissue, or PBMCs (not recorded which). The receptors shown here come from a human donor with low-grade glioma or glioblastoma, undergoing nonglioma brain surgery, or in good health (not recorded which).

This clonotype has a handful of counts. A much larger clone lies a single base off, so this may be a read error. This sequence joins TRBV3-1 and TRBJ1-2; D unclear. The CDR3 loop spans 14 amino acids. Looked up from germline, CDR1 is LGHDT and CDR2 is YNNKEL (reference sequence). The CDR3 loop is CASSQDWANFGYTF. The CDR3, as DNA: TGTGCCAGCAGCCAAGATTGGGCCAACTTTGGCTACACCTTC.

Notes on this clonotype: A much larger clone lies a single base off, so this may be a read error. The gene calls are TRBV24-1 and TRBJ2-1; 9 bases map to TRBD1. CDR3 size: 15 residues. Germline V gene sequence: CDR1 KGHDR, CDR2 SFDVKD. CDR3 DNA sequence: TGTGCCACCAGTGATCTGGGACAGGGATGGGATGAGCGGTTCTTC. It is translated as CATSDLGQGWDERFF.

Concerning this clonotype: This may come from a read error, since a much larger clone is one base off. The chain is built from TRBV9 and TRBJ1-1; D is perhaps TRBD1 (5 bases). In germline, CDR1 is SGDLS, CDR2 YYNGEE. Deletions cut 4 bases from V and 8 bases from J, with 15 bases between. The CDR3 consists of 13 residues. CDR3 nucleotides: TGTGCCAGCAGCCTCCAGTCCGGACAAGAAGCTTTCTTT. Translated: CASSLQSGQEAFF.

As to this clonotype: A junction end diverges from the germline sequence, so it may reflect a read error. This chain uses TRBV19 with TRBJ2-4; 8 bases align to TRBD1. CDR3 length: 14 residues. From germline, CDR1 is LNHDA and CDR2 SQIVND (reference sequence). The CDR3 here is CAGSPRTGKNIQYF. The CDR3 DNA sequence: TGTGCCGGTAGTCCCCGGACAGGGAAAAACATTCAGTACTTC.

The chain combines TRBV9 with TRBJ1-2; TRBD1 agrees at 9 bases. The V and J ends lost 4 bases and 3 bases, in that order; junction bases with no gene match: 7. The CDR3 covers 15 residues. The V gene's germline CDR1 is SGDLS and CDR2 YYNGEE. Here the CDR3 DNA reads TGTGCCAGCAGCTTTACAGGGGGCGCGGACTATGGCTACACCTTC. Translated, it gives CASSFTGGADYGYTF.

This clonotype was seen repeatedly, ten times or more. Here the CDR3 reads CASSLGVSNQPQHF. For the CDR3, the DNA is TGTGCCAGCAGTTTGGGGGTAAGCAATCAGCCCCAGCATTTT. The chain couples TRBV28 to TRBJ1-5; D may be TRBD1 (5 bases). The germline V gene has CDR1 MDHEN and CDR2 SYDVKM. The CDR3 extends over 14 amino acids. The V gene lost 3 bases and the J gene lost 1 base, with 7 bases spanning the gap.

The chain links TRBV29-1 to TRBJ1-2; D call uncertain. CDR3 length: 12 residues. Trimming pared 3 bases from V and 4 bases from J, leaving 9 bases between. Germline CDR1 and CDR2: SQVTM and ANQGSEA. CDR3 sequence reads: CSVERGLYGYTF. CDR3 nucleotide sequence: TGCAGCGTTGAGCGGGGTCTCTATGGCTACACCTTC.

This clonotype has a count of ten or more. V usage is TRBV18 and J usage is TRBJ2-3; tentatively, D is TRBD2 (6 bases). Trimming took off 4 bases at V and 3 bases at J, with 17 bases between the two ends. CDR1 and CDR2 from the germline V gene are KGHSH and LQKENI. This CDR3 region has 16 residues. This chain's CDR3 is CASSRTAGSLTDTQYF. The DNA of the CDR3 is TGTGCCAGCTCACGGACCGCCGGGAGTCTGACAGATACGCAGTATTTT.

Remarks on this clonotype: One end of the junction fails to match germline, which may point to a read error. This sequence joins TRBV20-1 and TRBJ2-5, with no clear D. This CDR3 spans 15 amino acids. The germline V gene has CDR1 DFQATT and CDR2 SNEGSKA (reference sequence). In nucleotides, the CDR3 is TGCAGTGCTAGAGATTTTTCTTATTCGGCGGAGACTCAGTACTTC. It codes for CSARDFSYSAETQYF.

This clonotype was seen repeatedly, ten times or more. The chain has TRBV4-1 and TRBJ2-7; the match to TRBD2 covers 8 bases. Looked up from germline, CDR1 is MGHRA and CDR2 is YSYEKL. With V trimmed by 4 bases and J by 6 bases, 8 bases remained unmatched. CDR3 size: 14 residues. CDR3 sequence (DNA): TGCGCCAGCAGCCTGGCGGAGGCGGGAGGCGAGCAGTACTTC. This encodes CASSLAEAGGEQYF.